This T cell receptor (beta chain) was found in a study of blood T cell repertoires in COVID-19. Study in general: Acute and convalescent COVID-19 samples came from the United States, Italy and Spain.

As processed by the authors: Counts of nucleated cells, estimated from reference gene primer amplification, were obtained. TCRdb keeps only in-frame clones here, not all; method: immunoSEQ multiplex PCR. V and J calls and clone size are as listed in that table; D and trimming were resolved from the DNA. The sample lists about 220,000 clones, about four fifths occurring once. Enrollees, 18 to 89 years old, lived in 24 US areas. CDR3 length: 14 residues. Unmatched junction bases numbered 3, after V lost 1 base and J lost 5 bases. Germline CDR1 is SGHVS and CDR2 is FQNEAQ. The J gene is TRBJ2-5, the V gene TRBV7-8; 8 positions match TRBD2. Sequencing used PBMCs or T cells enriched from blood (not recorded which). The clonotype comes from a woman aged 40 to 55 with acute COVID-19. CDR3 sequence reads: CASSLGASGETQYF. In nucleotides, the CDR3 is TGTGCCAGCAGCTTAGGTGCTAGCGGGGAGACCCAGTACTTC.